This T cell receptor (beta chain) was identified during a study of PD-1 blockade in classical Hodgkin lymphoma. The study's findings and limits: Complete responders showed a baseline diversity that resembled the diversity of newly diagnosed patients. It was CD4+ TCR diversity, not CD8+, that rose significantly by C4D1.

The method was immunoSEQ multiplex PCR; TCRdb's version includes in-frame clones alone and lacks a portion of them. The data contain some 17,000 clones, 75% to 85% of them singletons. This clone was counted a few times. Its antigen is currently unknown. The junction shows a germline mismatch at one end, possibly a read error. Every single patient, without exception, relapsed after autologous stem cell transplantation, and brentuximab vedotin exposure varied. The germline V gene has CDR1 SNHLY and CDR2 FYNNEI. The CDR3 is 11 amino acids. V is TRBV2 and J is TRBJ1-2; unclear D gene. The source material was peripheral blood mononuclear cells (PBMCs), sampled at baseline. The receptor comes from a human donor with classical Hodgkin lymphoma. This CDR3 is CASTEGYGYTF. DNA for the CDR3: TGTGCCAGCACTGAAGGGTACGGCTACACCTTC. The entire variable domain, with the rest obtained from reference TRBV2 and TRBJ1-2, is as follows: EPEVTQTPSHQVTQMGQEVILRCVPISNHLYFYWYRQILGQKVEFLVSFYNNEISEKSEIFDDQFSVERPDGSNFTLKIRSTKLEDSAMYFCASTEGYGYTFGSGTRLTVV.